This is a list of T cell receptor beta chains from one sample in a study of shared clonotypes between healthy human individuals. Repertoires were generated with immunoSEQ multiplex PCR, while TCRdb's copy carries only in-frame clones and drops some. The sample yields some 800,000 clones, about 91% seen once. Source material: naive CD8+ T cells sorted from blood. All receptors derive from a man between 25 and 39 years old in good health. Each CDR3 is given with its conserved first and last residue. Fields, in order: clone size, V gene, J gene, D gene, CDR3 protein, CDR3 DNA. The D gene is left open where the match is weak. The size entry is marked missing in some rows and otherwise reads once, few, many or a size class.

NA	TRBV4-1	TRBJ2-7	NA	CASSPESKWETPYEQYF	TGCGCCAGCAGCCCCGAGTCGAAGTGGGAGACCCCCTACGAGCAGTACTTC
NA	TRBV6-5	TRBJ1-1	TRBD1	CASSYSSGGNTEAFF	TGTGCCAGCAGTTACTCCTCAGGGGGGAACACTGAAGCTTTCTTT
NA	TRBV5-3	TRBJ1-4	NA	CARSPRRGVANEKLFF	TGTGCCAGAAGCCCAAGGCGGGGGGTTGCTAATGAAAAACTGTTTTTT
NA	TRBV6-6	TRBJ1-5	NA	CASSYSTSYSNQPQHF	TGTGCCAGCAGTTACTCGACGTCGTATAGCAATCAGCCCCAGCATTTT
NA	TRBV19	TRBJ1-1	NA	CASSIERISNTEAFF	TGTGCCAGTAGTATAGAACGGATATCGAACACTGAAGCTTTCTTT
NA	TRBV11-2	TRBJ2-1	TRBD2	CASSFWGSGRNNEQFF	TGTGCCAGCAGCTTTTGGGGGAGCGGGAGGAACAATGAGCAGTTCTTC
NA	TRBV7-8	TRBJ2-7	NA	CASSLAFYEQYF	TGTGCCAGCAGCTTAGCGTTTTACGAGCAGTACTTC
NA	TRBV5-1	TRBJ2-7	NA	CASSLGISYEQYF	TGCGCCAGCAGCTTGGGGATCTCCTACGAGCAGTACTTC
NA	TRBV30	TRBJ2-1	NA	CAWIRDPTSSYNEQFF	TGTGCCTGGATAAGGGACCCCACGAGCTCCTACAATGAGCAGTTCTTC
NA	TRBV10-3	TRBJ1-5	NA	CAIRDGGSNQPQHF	TGTGCCATCAGAGACGGGGGAAGCAATCAGCCCCAGCATTTT
few	TRBV7-9	TRBJ1-2	NA	CASSLAMRDRYGYTF	TGTGCCAGCAGCTTAGCAATGCGGGATAGGTATGGCTACACCTTC
NA	TRBV29-1	TRBJ2-7	NA	CSVLKAGEQYF	TGCAGCGTTCTGAAAGCAGGCGAGCAGTACTTC
NA	TRBV2	TRBJ1-4	NA	CASSEPGRLGEKLFF	TGTGCCAGCAGTGAGCCGGGCCGCCTGGGCGAAAAACTGTTTTTT
few	TRBV27	TRBJ1-5	TRBD1	CAVRETGDSNQPQHF	TGTGCCGTACGTGAGACAGGGGATAGCAATCAGCCCCAGCATTTT
NA	TRBV4-1	TRBJ2-1	NA	CASSQSGAYNEQFF	TGCGCCAGCAGCCAAAGCGGTGCCTACAATGAGCAGTTCTTC
NA	TRBV7-9	TRBJ2-5	TRBD1	CASSSRDRQETQYF	TGTGCCAGCAGCTCTCGGGACAGACAAGAGACCCAGTACTTC
once	TRBV27	TRBJ1-2	NA	CASSITGYYGYTF	TGTGCCAGCAGTATAACAGGATACTATGGCTACACCTTC
NA	TRBV29-1	TRBJ2-7	TRBD1	CSVNTGAQYEQYF	TGCAGCGTCAATACAGGGGCTCAATACGAGCAGTACTTC
NA	TRBV4-1	TRBJ2-1	NA	CASSQAWGTVWSSFF	TGCGCCAGCAGCCAAGCTTGGGGAACAGTTTGGTCCTCGTTCTTC
NA	TRBV7-8	TRBJ2-2	NA	CASSLAPAGEFTGELFF	TGTGCCAGCAGCTTAGCTCCGGCAGGGGAATTCACCGGGGAGCTGTTTTTT
NA	TRBV5-4	TRBJ2-3	TRBD2	CASSSRLAGRPTDTQYF	TGTGCCAGCAGCTCTCGACTAGCGGGAAGGCCCACAGATACGCAGTATTTT
NA	TRBV18	TRBJ2-2	NA	CASSPPGQGGSGELFF	TGTGCCAGCTCACCACCTGGACAGGGAGGGTCCGGGGAGCTGTTTTTT
NA	TRBV19	TRBJ2-7	NA	CASTQDGSSYEQYF	TGTGCCAGTACGCAAGACGGCAGCTCCTACGAGCAGTACTTC
NA	TRBV7-3	TRBJ2-1	NA	CASSLSLDNEQFF	TGTGCCAGCAGCTTATCGCTAGACAATGAGCAGTTCTTC
NA	TRBV14	TRBJ2-1	NA	CASSQETWAALSHHNEQFF	TGTGCCAGCAGCCAAGAAACGTGGGCAGCTCTCTCCCACCACAATGAGCAGTTCTTC
NA	TRBV19	TRBJ2-7	NA	CASRNRDSYEQYF	TGTGCCAGTAGAAACAGGGATTCCTACGAGCAGTACTTC
NA	TRBV28	TRBJ2-2	NA	CASSLLNTGELFF	TGTGCCAGCAGTTTACTAAACACCGGGGAGCTGTTTTTT
NA	TRBV7-2	TRBJ2-7	NA	CASSAYIRGQEQYF	TGTGCCAGCAGCGCCTACATCCGGGGCCAAGAGCAGTACTTC
NA	TRBV18	TRBJ2-7	NA	CASSPYGQSQEQYF	TGTGCCAGCTCACCATACGGACAGTCTCAAGAGCAGTACTTC
NA	TRBV7-9	TRBJ2-7	TRBD1	CASSPPRQGPSYEQYF	TGTGCCAGCAGCCCGCCACGACAGGGGCCCTCCTACGAGCAGTACTTC
NA	TRBV27	TRBJ2-5	TRBD2	CASGRRETQYF	TGTGCCTCCGGGAGGCGGGAGACCCAGTACTTC
NA	TRBV5-5	TRBJ1-4	NA	CASSLSQVLGSLNEKLFF	TGTGCCAGCAGCTTGAGTCAGGTGTTGGGCTCCCTCAATGAAAAACTGTTTTTT
once	TRBV28	TRBJ1-3	TRBD1	CASSLPGQGYTIYF	TGTGCCAGCAGTTTGCCGGGACAGGGTTACACCATATATTTT
NA	TRBV27	TRBJ1-5	TRBD1	CASSFQGAVGNQPQHF	TGTGCCAGCAGTTTTCAGGGGGCGGTGGGCAATCAGCCCCAGCATTTT
NA	TRBV7-9	TRBJ2-7	NA	CASSLVGRSYEQYF	TGTGCCAGCAGCTTAGTAGGACGCTCATACGAGCAGTACTTC
NA	TRBV10-2	TRBJ2-7	NA	CATSLGPEQYF	TGCGCCACCTCGCTGGGGCCCGAGCAGTACTTC
NA	TRBV19	TRBJ2-7	TRBD1	CASTFGTGPSYEQYF	TGTGCCAGTACCTTCGGGACAGGACCTTCCTACGAGCAGTACTTC
NA	TRBV4-1	TRBJ2-7	NA	CASSQVKGVLYEQYF	TGCGCCAGCAGCCAAGTAAAAGGGGTTTTGTACGAGCAGTACTTC
NA	TRBV4-1	TRBJ2-1	NA	CASSQVNGNEQFF	TGCGCCAGCAGCCAAGTAAATGGGAATGAGCAGTTCTTC